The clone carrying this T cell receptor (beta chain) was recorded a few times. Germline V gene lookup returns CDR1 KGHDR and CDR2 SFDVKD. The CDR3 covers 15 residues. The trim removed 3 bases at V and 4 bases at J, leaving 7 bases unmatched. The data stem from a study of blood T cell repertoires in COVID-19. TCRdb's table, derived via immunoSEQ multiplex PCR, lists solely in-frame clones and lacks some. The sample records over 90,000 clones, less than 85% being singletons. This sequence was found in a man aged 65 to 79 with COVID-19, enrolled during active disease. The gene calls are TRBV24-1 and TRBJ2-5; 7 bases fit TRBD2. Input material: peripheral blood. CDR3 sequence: CATSDPAGAGETQYF. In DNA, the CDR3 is TGTGCCACCAGTGATCCGGCGGGAGCCGGAGAGACCCAGTACTTC.